One and the same sample provided the 30 T cell receptor beta chains below, sequenced in a study of blood T cell repertoires in COVID-19. Method: immunoSEQ multiplex PCR; TCRdb's copy keeps in-frame clones and lacks some. Among a few hundred thousand clones listed, 90% were seen once. Sequencing was done on a sample of PBMCs or T cells enriched from blood (not recorded which). The source of these receptors is a woman between 18 and 29 years old with acute COVID-19.

The chain links TRBV6-5 to TRBJ1-4, with D perhaps matching TRBD1 (6 bases). This CDR3 region has 15 residues. Germline CDR1 MNHEY, CDR2 SVGAGI. The germline V and J ends were trimmed by 9 bases and 2 bases, with 16 bases remaining between them. In DNA, the CDR3 is TGTGCCAGTGAAGGTACAGGGATGACTAATGAAAAACTGTTTTTT. It specifies CASEGTGMTNEKLFF.

The chain has TRBV18 and TRBJ2-7, with 7 bases that match TRBD1. The CDR3 length is 13 residues. Germline loops: CDR1 KGHSH, CDR2 LQKENI. V shed 4 bases, J shed 5 bases, and the junction held 5 bases outside the gene matches. The CDR3 DNA sequence: TGTGCCAGCTCACGTCCTCAGGGGGACGAGCAGTACTTC. This encodes CASSRPQGDEQYF.

The chain is built from TRBV7-3 and TRBJ1-1; D unclear. The CDR3 is 14 residues long. V was cut by 4 bases and J by 1 base, with 10 bases left in between. Germline loops: CDR1 SGHTA, CDR2 FQGTGA. CDR3 residues: CASSSGGPNTEAFF. For the CDR3, the DNA is TGTGCCAGCAGCTCCGGCGGGCCGAACACTGAAGCTTTCTTT.

This rearrangement joins TRBV3-1 (or the pseudogene TRBV3-2) to TRBJ2-2; D may be TRBD2 (5 bases). Per germline, CDR1 LGHDT and CDR2 YNNKEL (reference sequence). The CDR3 consists of 13 residues. Between the trimmed V and J ends, which lost 8 bases and 5 bases, there was a span of 12 bases. CDR3 loop: CASRYRETGELFF. The CDR3 DNA is TGTGCCAGCCGATATAGGGAGACCGGGGAGCTGTTTTTT.

This rearrangement joins TRBV27 to TRBJ1-3; D is undetermined. V was cut by 1 base and J by 0 bases, with 4 bases left in between. The CDR3 consists of 14 residues. In germline, CDR1 is MNHEY, CDR2 SMNVEV (reference sequence). The CDR3 coding sequence is TGTGCCAGCAGTTTATACAGCTCTGGAAACACCATATATTTT. Translating gives CASSLYSSGNTIYF.

This clone has only one observation. The chain joins TRBV19 to TRBJ1-2, with a possible D match to TRBD1 (6 bases). V gave up 3 bases and J gave up 2 bases, with 10 bases separating them. The CDR3 is 14 residues long. Germline V lookup: CDR1 LNHDA, CDR2 SQIVND (reference sequence). DNA of the CDR3: TGTGCCAGTAGTATTAAAAGGGGGAACTATGGCTACACCTTC. This sequence encodes CASSIKRGNYGYTF.

The chain uses TRBV30 and TRBJ2-2; 12 nucleotides agree with TRBD2. Germline assignment: CDR1 GTSNPN and CDR2 SVGIG (reference sequence). With 8 bases clipped from V and 6 bases from J, the junction kept 7 bases outside the gene matches. The CDR3 is made up of 14 amino acids. The chain's CDR3 is CARRLAGASGELFF. In DNA form, the CDR3 reads TGTGCCCGCCGACTAGCGGGAGCATCCGGGGAGCTGTTTTTT.

In this sample, this clone turned up once. The chain recombines TRBV19 with TRBJ1-3; tentatively, D is TRBD1 (5 bases). The V gene lost 3 bases and the J gene lost 0 bases, with 21 bases spanning the gap. This CDR3 is 19 amino acids long. Per germline, CDR1 LNHDA and CDR2 SQIVND (reference sequence). The CDR3 nucleotides are TGTGCCAGTAGTATTCTGGGCGTCCGGGGACTTACCTCTGGAAACACCATATATTTT. This encodes CASSILGVRGLTSGNTIYF.

The rearrangement joins TRBV9 to TRBJ2-1, with 10 bases lining up with TRBD2. After removal of 3 bases from V and 3 bases from J, the junction contained 6 bases not matched to a gene. This CDR3 contains 16 residues. In germline, CDR1 is SGDLS, CDR2 YYNGEE. CDR3 DNA sequence: TGTGCCAGCAGCGCAGTAGGGACTAGCGACTACAATGAGCAGTTCTTC. It specifies CASSAVGTSDYNEQFF. The full variable domain, in which reference TRBV9 and TRBJ2-1 provide the parts outside the CDR3, is DSGVTQTPKHLITATGQRVTLRCSPRSGDLSVYWYQQSLDQGLQFLIQYYNGEERAKGNILERFSAQQFPDLHSELNLSSLELGDSALYFCASSAVGTSDYNEQFFGPGTRLTVL.

The CDR3 coding sequence is TGTGCCAGCAGCGTAGAAGGCGGGAGTACCTACAATGAGCAGTTCTTC. This translates into CASSVEGGSTYNEQFF. The gene calls are TRBV9 and TRBJ2-1; TRBD2 matches 7 bases. J lost 2 bases, V lost 0 bases, and 5 bases had no gene match. The CDR3 loop spans 16 amino acids. CDR1 and CDR2 from the germline V gene are SGDLS and YYNGEE. The variable domain in full, completed from reference TRBV9 and TRBJ2-1, reads DSGVTQTPKHLITATGQRVTLRCSPRSGDLSVYWYQQSLDQGLQFLIQYYNGEERAKGNILERFSAQQFPDLHSELNLSSLELGDSALYFCASSVEGGSTYNEQFFGPGTRLTVL.

The V and J genes are TRBV28 and TRBJ2-5; possibly TRBD2 for D (5 bases). V gave up 3 bases and J gave up 2 bases, with 16 bases separating them. Per the germline V gene, CDR1 is MDHEN and CDR2 is SYDVKM. The CDR3 totals 16 residues. CDR3 sequence reads: CASSFELVGDQETQYF. In nucleotides, the CDR3 is TGTGCCAGCAGTTTTGAGTTAGTGGGAGATCAAGAGACCCAGTACTTC.

The chain is built from TRBV7-2 and TRBJ2-4, with TRBD1 matching 8 bases. Germline lookup yields CDR1 SGHTA and CDR2 FQGNSA. Germline trimming cut 2 bases from V and 2 bases from J; bases unmatched to any gene: 14. The CDR3 runs to 19 residues. The CDR3 here is CASSLSDRAAFWPKNIQYF. The DNA for the CDR3 is TGTGCCAGCAGCTTATCGGACAGGGCCGCCTTTTGGCCCAAAAACATTCAGTACTTC.

The genes are TRBV28 and TRBJ1-4; no firm D call. The V gene's germline CDR1 is MDHEN and CDR2 SYDVKM. There are 14 residues in the CDR3. The V gene lost 5 bases and the J gene lost 1 base, with 8 bases spanning the gap. In DNA, the CDR3 is TGTGCCAGCAGTCCGGAGGTAACTAATGAAAAACTGTTTTTT. As protein: CASSPEVTNEKLFF.

The chain combines TRBV27 with TRBJ2-7, with 10 positions matching TRBD1. Trimming at V came to 7 bases and at J to 3 bases, leaving 9 bases not matched to a gene. This CDR3 has 15 residues. CDR1 MNHEY and CDR2 SMNVEV come from the germline V gene (reference sequence). In DNA, the CDR3 is TGTGCCAGCACCCAGACCGGGACAGGGGTCTACGAGCAGTACTTC. It translates to CASTQTGTGVYEQYF.

The J gene is TRBJ2-7, the V gene TRBV7-9; 11 bases are shared with TRBD2. The germline gives CDR1 SEHNR, CDR2 FQNEAQ (reference sequence). This CDR3 contains 16 residues. The V and J ends lost 1 base and 6 bases, in that order; junction bases with no gene match: 8. The CDR3 sequence: CASSLGWPSGRSEQYF. The CDR3 DNA sequence: TGTGCCAGCAGCTTAGGGTGGCCTAGCGGGAGGTCCGAGCAGTACTTC.

V usage is TRBV9 and J usage is TRBJ1-1; no firm D call. From germline, CDR1 is SGDLS and CDR2 YYNGEE. CDR3 length equals 17 residues. Trimming shortened V by 1 base and J by 7 bases, and 23 bases separated the two germline ends. The CDR3 protein is CASSVIPSQPVPLEAFF. CDR3 nucleotides: TGTGCCAGCAGCGTAATCCCGTCCCAACCGGTTCCACTTGAAGCTTTCTTT.

J is TRBJ2-2 and V is TRBV18; 12 bases agree with TRBD2. This CDR3 comprises 17 residues. Germline assignment: CDR1 KGHSH and CDR2 LQKENI. Trimming cost V 1 base and J 6 bases; bases outside gene matches: 6. The CDR3 region has the DNA TGTGCCAGCTCACCACGGACTAGCGGGACTAGGGCCGGGGAGCTGTTTTTT. Translated, it gives CASSPRTSGTRAGELFF.

The V call is TRBV19, the J call TRBJ1-2; TRBD1 is a possible D gene (6 bases). CDR1 and CDR2 from the germline V gene are LNHDA and SQIVND (reference sequence). Trimming stripped 4 bases from V and 1 base from J, with 25 bases between. The length of the CDR3 is 19 residues. The CDR3 loop is CASSSQRTVDVPFNYGYTF. DNA of the CDR3: TGTGCCAGTAGTAGCCAGAGGACAGTCGACGTCCCCTTTAACTATGGCTACACCTTC.

This rearrangement joins TRBV15 to TRBJ1-4, with D maybe TRBD1 (6 bases). The CDR3 has 18 residues. CDR1 is LNHNV and CDR2 is YYDKDF in the germline V gene (reference sequence). V was shortened by 0 bases and J by 4 bases, with 18 bases between the two germline ends. The CDR3 DNA reads TGTGCCACCAGCAGAGATCTACGGGGGGCGAGTGTTAATGAAAAACTGTTTTTT. Residues: CATSRDLRGASVNEKLFF.

The chain uses TRBV6-5 and TRBJ2-7; possible D gene TRBD1, 6 bases. Looked up from germline, CDR1 is MNHEY and CDR2 is SVGAGI. CDR3 size: 15 residues. V dropped 6 bases and J dropped 3 bases, with 18 bases sitting between them. CDR3 nucleotide sequence: TGTGCCAGCAGCTATAACATAGGGGGACACTACGAGCAGTACTTC. Translated: CASSYNIGGHYEQYF.

This clone was detected only a few times. The chain couples TRBV19 to TRBJ2-1; D is unresolved. There are 16 residues in the CDR3. V lost 3 bases and J 6 bases, leaving 18 bases between the germline ends. CDR1 and CDR2 (germline): LNHDA, SQIVND (reference sequence). The CDR3 protein is CASSILLRPSPNEQFF. The CDR3 region has the DNA TGTGCCAGTAGTATCCTACTAAGGCCCTCACCCAATGAGCAGTTCTTC.

The sample holds one count of this clone. This rearrangement joins TRBV3-1 (or the pseudogene TRBV3-2) to TRBJ2-7, with 10 positions matching TRBD1. Germline CDR1 is LGHDT and CDR2 is YNNKEL (reference sequence). V lost 2 bases, J lost 2 bases, and 9 bases stayed unmatched. CDR3 length equals 17 residues. The CDR3 spells CASSQRTTGTGAYEQYF. For the CDR3, the DNA is TGTGCCAGCAGCCAAAGGACTACCGGGACAGGGGCCTACGAGCAGTACTTC.

The chain is built from TRBV21-1 and TRBJ1-1. TRBV21-1 is shown as a pseudogene. The CDR3 has 16 residues. CDR3 amino acids: CASSKVTGFGNTEAFF. CDR3 DNA sequence: TGTGCCAGCAGCAAAGTAACCGGGTTTGGAAACACTGAAGCTTTCTTT.

This clone was observed a single time. V usage is TRBV5-1 and J usage is TRBJ2-7; 8 bases agree with TRBD1. In germline, CDR1 is SGHRS, CDR2 YFSETQ. V trimming: 3 bases; J trimming: 3 bases; junction bases outside the gene matches: 2. The CDR3 extends over 13 amino acids. Written as DNA, the CDR3 is TGCGCCAGCAGCTCGGACAGGGTCTACGAGCAGTACTTC. Residues: CASSSDRVYEQYF. Variable domain in full (rest from reference TRBV5-1 and TRBJ2-7): KAGVTQTPRYLIKTRGQQVTLSCSPISGHRSVSWYQQTPGQGLQFLFEYFSETQRNKGNFPGRFSGRQFSNSRSEMNVSTLELGDSALYLCASSSDRVYEQYFGPGTRLTVT.

The chain is built from TRBV10-3 and TRBJ1-6; D gene ambiguous. Trimming shortened V by 3 bases and J by 7 bases, and 4 bases separated the two germline ends. This CDR3 has 12 amino acids. The germline CDR1 and CDR2 sequences are ENHRY and SYGVKD. The CDR3 is CAISERNSPLHF. For the CDR3, the DNA is TGTGCCATCAGTGAACGGAATTCACCCCTCCACTTT.

The chain is built from TRBV7-9 and TRBJ1-2; D possibly corresponds to TRBD1 (5 bases). CDR1 and CDR2 from the germline V gene are SEHNR and FQNEAQ (reference sequence). The germline V and J ends were trimmed by 1 base and 7 bases, with 10 bases remaining between them. The CDR3 is 13 amino acids. DNA of the CDR3: TGTGCCAGCAGCTTAGAGGCCAGGGCTGGCTACACCTTC. This codes for CASSLEARAGYTF.

This clone was seen once. The chain carries TRBV6-5 and TRBJ2-7, with 11 bases aligning to TRBD2. V lost 9 bases and J lost 5; bases outside the gene matches: 9. Germline CDR1 and CDR2: MNHEY and SVGAGI. This CDR3 comprises 14 residues. CDR3 amino acids: CASALAGVPDEQYF. Here the CDR3 DNA reads TGTGCCAGTGCACTAGCGGGAGTACCGGACGAGCAGTACTTC.

The chain carries TRBV13 and TRBJ2-3, with D unresolved. Trimming removed 3 bases from V and 0 bases from J, with 10 bases in between. CDR3 length: 15 amino acids. The germline gives CDR1 PRHDT, CDR2 FYEKMQ (reference sequence). The CDR3 spells CASSLYATSTDTQYF. The CDR3, as DNA: TGTGCCAGCAGCTTGTACGCGACTAGCACAGATACGCAGTATTTT.

CDR3 nucleotide sequence: TGTGCCAGCAGCGGAAGGACTAGCGGTACTAGCACAGATACGCAGTATTTT. This translates into CASSGRTSGTSTDTQYF. V gene TRBV9 combines with J gene TRBJ2-3, with TRBD2 matching 10 bases. Germline CDR1 reads SGDLS; CDR2 reads YYNGEE. The CDR3 consists of 17 residues. Losses at the gene ends were 3 bases for V and 0 bases for J; bases not matched to a gene: 7.

The chain has TRBV12-3 or TRBV12-4 and TRBJ2-5, with a weak D call TRBD1 (5 bases). Trimming took off 7 bases at V and 5 bases at J, with 11 bases between the two ends. This CDR3 has 12 residues. For the CDR3, the DNA is TGTGCCAGCAAAGGGGATACCGAGACCCAGTACTTC. It codes for CASKGDTETQYF.